These 26 T cell receptor beta chains came from one sample sequenced in a study of cytomegalovirus exposure and HLA in healthy donors. PCR involved 60 Vbeta and 13 Jbeta primers. The protocol was immunoSEQ multiplex PCR, while the TCRdb copy is restricted to in-frame clones and leaves out a portion. Found here are around 97,000 clones, around 10% of them singletons; the top ten hold about 5%. Sequences were obtained from PBMCs. The receptors here all came from a man aged 50-60 years in good health and CMV-seropositive.

This clone was seen a handful of times. The chain joins TRBV29-1 to TRBJ2-1; D might be TRBD1 (6 bases). Germline V gene lookup returns CDR1 SQVTM and CDR2 ANQGSEA. The CDR3 is made up of 12 amino acids. Trimming removed 6 bases from V and 12 bases from J, with 18 bases in between. The CDR3 nucleotides read TGCAGCGTCGGTGTAGGACAGCGAGGGCAGTTCTTC. It yields the protein CSVGVGQRGQFF.

V is TRBV30 and J is TRBJ1-4; tentative D call: TRBD1 (5 bases). The CDR3 length is 13 residues. The germline V and J ends were trimmed by 4 bases and 4 bases, with 10 bases remaining between them. The germline gives CDR1 GTSNPN, CDR2 SVGIG (reference sequence). The CDR3 DNA reads as TGTGCCTGGAACTACAGGAGTAATGAAAAACTGTTTTTT. Amino acids: CAWNYRSNEKLFF.

The chain joins TRBV11-2 to TRBJ1-3, with a tentative D call TRBD1 (5 bases). From germline, CDR1 is SGHAT and CDR2 FQNNGV. This CDR3 comprises 17 residues. Trimming stripped 5 bases from V and 7 bases from J, with 24 bases between. Here the CDR3 reads CASSPQGGAGERNTIYF. CDR3 sequence (DNA): TGTGCCAGCAGCCCTCAAGGCGGCGCGGGGGAAAGGAACACCATATATTTT.

This chain uses TRBV19 with TRBJ2-7, with unresolved D. V lost 1 base to trimming and J lost 4 bases, with 8 bases between them. Germline V lookup: CDR1 LNHDA, CDR2 SQIVND (reference sequence). The CDR3 is made up of 13 amino acids. The CDR3 reads CASSIVLGYEQYF. The CDR3 region has the DNA TGTGCCAGTAGTATAGTTCTAGGTTACGAGCAGTACTTC.

This clone came up a few times. The V gene is TRBV6-1, the J gene TRBJ1-3, with D tentatively TRBD1 (5 bases). CDR1 and CDR2 from the germline V gene are MNHNS and SASEGT. V lost 2 bases and J lost 0, with 14 bases in between. CDR3 length equals 17 residues. The CDR3 sequence: CASSERWQGFSGNTIYF. As DNA, the CDR3 is TGTGCCAGCAGTGAACGGTGGCAGGGCTTCTCTGGAAACACCATATATTTT.

This clone was detected only a few times. This chain links TRBV2 with TRBJ2-3, with 9 bases fitting TRBD2. The CDR3 extends over 15 amino acids. V was clipped by 6 bases and J by 6 bases; unmatched bases: 10. Germline V gene sequence: CDR1 SNHLY, CDR2 FYNNEI. CDR3 bases: TGTGCCAGCAGCCCTAGGGGACTAGCTTCGGATACGCAGTATTTT. It specifies CASSPRGLASDTQYF.

This CDR3 is CASSQVVGLTTHSNQPQHF. The CDR3 DNA sequence: TGCGCCAGCAGCCAAGTAGTCGGACTCACTACCCATAGCAATCAGCCCCAGCATTTT. J is TRBJ1-5 and V is TRBV4-1, with D unresolved. Trimming cost V 1 base and J 0 bases, with 19 bases left between them. The CDR3 runs to 19 residues. Germline V lookup: CDR1 MGHRA, CDR2 YSYEKL.

This clone was observed a handful of times. This chain joins TRBV5-1 and TRBJ2-1, with 9 bases aligning to TRBD1. Germline CDR1 SGHRS, CDR2 YFSETQ. The ends lost 4 bases at V and 1 base at J; junction bases unmatched: 6. The CDR3 has 16 residues. The CDR3 DNA sequence: TGCGCCAGCAGCGCCAGACAGGGGGTGTCCTACAATGAGCAGTTCTTC. Amino acid sequence: CASSARQGVSYNEQFF.

This chain joins TRBV7-8 and TRBJ2-7, with TRBD1 identical over 10 bases. The germline gives CDR1 SGHVS, CDR2 FQNEAQ. CDR3 length: 14 amino acids. The J segment lost 3 bases and the V segment lost 5 bases, leaving 4 bases of the junction unmatched. This chain's CDR3 is CASSPRDRGYEQYF. Here the CDR3 DNA reads TGTGCCAGCAGCCCCCGGGACAGGGGCTACGAGCAGTACTTC.

This clone occurred a few times. The V and J genes are TRBV18 and TRBJ2-7, with 9 bases identical to TRBD2. V gave up 3 bases and J gave up 6 bases; unmatched junction bases: 12. The CDR3 loop spans 16 amino acids. In germline, CDR1 is KGHSH, CDR2 LQKENI. The CDR3 DNA reads TGTGCCAGCTCACCTTCACTAGCGGGCCCTCGGGGCGAGCAGTACTTC. Residues: CASSPSLAGPRGEQYF.

This clone has only one observation. In this CDR3 the conserved last residue, phenylalanine or tryptophan, is missing, so a read error is likely. The limits of the CDR3 on the DNA are not certain, so only TCRdb's listed CDR3 is given. The chain carries TRBV30 and TRBJ2-3; the D call of TRBD2 is as the table states it, not checked on the DNA. The length of the CDR3 is 13 amino acids, counting both ends. From germline, CDR1 is GTSNPN and CDR2 SVGIG (reference sequence). The CDR3 sequence: CAWGDRTSGRAIA.

This clone was picked up a small number of times. This rearrangement joins TRBV4-1 to TRBJ2-7; TRBD2 aligns across 11 bases. The CDR3 is 15 amino acids. V was clipped by 2 bases and J by 4 bases; unmatched bases: 4. From germline, CDR1 is MGHRA and CDR2 YSYEKL. DNA of the CDR3: TGCGCCAGCAGCCAAACTAGCGGGAGCGGGTACGAGCAGTACTTC. Encoded protein: CASSQTSGSGYEQYF.

This clone was seen only a few times. This rearrangement joins TRBV4-2 to TRBJ2-1; 9 nucleotides agree with TRBD2. The CDR3 totals 16 residues. CDR1 LGHNA and CDR2 YNFKEQ come from the germline V gene. V shed 1 base, J shed 1 base, and the junction held 2 bases outside the gene matches. The DNA of the CDR3 is TGTGCCAGCAGCCAAGGGACTAGCGCGTCCTACAATGAGCAGTTCTTC. As protein: CASSQGTSASYNEQFF.

The sample holds a few counts of this clone. V usage is TRBV10-3 and J usage is TRBJ2-3; 9 positions match TRBD2. J gave up 1 base and V 8 bases, and 10 bases lay outside the gene matches. CDR1 ENHRY and CDR2 SYGVKD come from the germline V gene. This CDR3 comprises 16 residues. In DNA, the CDR3 is TGTGCCATCGGTATAGCGGGAGATCATGGCACAGATACGCAGTATTTT. Translating it yields CAIGIAGDHGTDTQYF.

The J gene is TRBJ2-7, the V gene TRBV11-2, with D uncertain. Germline-derived CDR1 and CDR2 are SGHAT and FQNNGV. Trimming took off 0 bases at V and 4 bases at J, with 10 bases between the two ends. The CDR3 length is 14 residues. The CDR3 region has the DNA TGTGCCAGCAGCTTAGAGCTGTGGAGTTACGAGCAGTACTTC. It specifies CASSLELWSYEQYF.

This clone was seen a handful of times. The chain couples TRBV6-6 to TRBJ2-7, with 7 bases lining up with TRBD1. V lost 2 bases to trimming and J lost 3 bases; unmatched junction nucleotides: 4. Germline V lookup: CDR1 MNHNY, CDR2 SVGAGI (reference sequence). The CDR3 is 14 amino acids. DNA for the CDR3: TGTGCCAGCAGTTACCGGCAGGGGGTCTACGAGCAGTACTTC. This gives the protein CASSYRQGVYEQYF.

The chain links TRBV27 to TRBJ2-1, with 10 bases aligning to TRBD1. Germline CDR1 reads MNHEY; CDR2 reads SMNVEV (reference sequence). Trimming cost V 7 bases and J 4 bases; bases outside gene matches: 7. The CDR3 is 15 residues long. CDR3 sequence reads: CASTSGTGVYNEQFF. Written as DNA, the CDR3 is TGTGCCAGCACTTCCGGGACAGGGGTTTACAATGAGCAGTTCTTC.

This clone turned up a few times. This chain joins TRBV19 and TRBJ2-1; D gene uncertain. The CDR3 spans 13 residues. Germline CDR1 and CDR2: LNHDA and SQIVND (reference sequence). The V end lost 1 base, the J end lost 7 bases, and 8 bases lay between the germline ends. For the CDR3, the DNA is TGTGCCAGTAGTATAGTTCCCAGGAATGAGCAGTTCTTC. It is translated as CASSIVPRNEQFF.

This clone was recorded a few times. The rearrangement links TRBV4-1 to TRBJ2-6; 8 bases line up with TRBD1. The ends lost 2 bases at V and 4 bases at J; junction bases unmatched: 13. Looked up from germline, CDR1 is MGHRA and CDR2 is YSYEKL. This CDR3 comprises 19 residues. The DNA for the CDR3 is TGCGCCAGCAGCCAACAGGGGGCAGTCTTGGGCGCCGGGGCCAACGTCCTGACTTTC. Translating gives CASSQQGAVLGAGANVLTF.

This clone has more than one count but fewer than ten. This rearrangement joins TRBV5-6 to TRBJ2-2; TRBD2 matches 11 bases. With V trimmed by 4 bases and J by 7 bases, 9 bases remained unmatched. Germline CDR1 reads SGHDT; CDR2 reads YYEEEE. CDR3 length: 16 residues. In nucleotides, the CDR3 is TGTGCCAGCAGCCTCTCGACTAGCGGGATATTCGGGGAGCTGTTTTTT. Translating gives CASSLSTSGIFGELFF.

This clone appeared a few times. The rearrangement joins TRBV9 to TRBJ2-7; TRBD2 is a possible D gene (6 bases). Between the trimmed V and J ends, which lost 0 bases and 1 base, there was a span of 11 bases. The CDR3 totals 15 residues. From germline, CDR1 is SGDLS and CDR2 YYNGEE. As DNA, the CDR3 is TGTGCCAGCAGCGTAGGCGGCGGGATATCCTACGAGCAGTACTTC. The encoded protein is CASSVGGGISYEQYF.

The chain is built from TRBV7-2 and TRBJ2-7; 9 nucleotides line up with TRBD1. Germline loops: CDR1 SGHTA, CDR2 FQGNSA. V lost 0 bases and J lost 7; bases outside the gene matches: 19. The CDR3 is 19 amino acids. CDR3 region: CASSLAFSGTGLGLGEQYF. CDR3 sequence (DNA): TGTGCCAGCAGCTTAGCGTTTTCGGGGACAGGGTTGGGGTTGGGGGAGCAGTACTTC. Together with reference TRBV7-2 and TRBJ2-7, the CDR3 gives the full variable domain: GAGVSQSPSNKVTEKGKDVELRCDPISGHTALYWYRQSLGQGLEFLIYFQGNSAPDKSGLPSDRFSAERTGGSVSTLTIQRTQQEDSAVYLCASSLAFSGTGLGLGEQYFGPGTRLTVT.

The chain recombines TRBV18 with TRBJ1-1, with 7 positions matching TRBD1. Germline V gene sequence: CDR1 KGHSH, CDR2 LQKENI. The junction had 5 bases not matched to a gene; V was cut back by 6 bases and J by 7 bases. The CDR3 is 12 residues long. In DNA, the CDR3 is TGTGCCAGCTCTCCTACAGGGGTTGAAGCTTTCTTT. It yields the protein CASSPTGVEAFF. Based on the CDR3 plus reference TRBV18 and TRBJ1-1, the full variable domain is NAGVMQNPRHLVRRRGQEARLRCSPMKGHSHVYWYRQLPEEGLKFMVYLQKENIIDESGMPKERFSAEFPKEGPSILRIQQVVRGDSAAYFCASSPTGVEAFFGQGTRLTVV.

The chain uses TRBV5-1 and TRBJ1-4; D is uncertain. The CDR3 spans 12 residues. Germline CDR1 reads SGHRS; CDR2 reads YFSETQ. V was shortened by 2 bases and J by 6 bases, with 5 bases between the two germline ends. CDR3 loop: CASSLPDEKLFF. CDR3 coding DNA: TGCGCCAGCAGCTTACCGGATGAAAAACTGTTTTTT.

The chain carries TRBV9 and TRBJ2-1; 11 bases agree with TRBD2. V was pared by 3 bases and J by 3 bases, with 5 bases of the junction left unmatched. There are 16 residues in the CDR3. The germline V gene encodes CDR1 SGDLS and CDR2 YYNGEE. CDR3 loop: CASSAQLAGDYNEQFF. Here the CDR3 DNA reads TGTGCCAGCAGCGCCCAACTAGCGGGAGACTACAATGAGCAGTTCTTC.

V usage is TRBV28 and J usage is TRBJ1-5; perhaps TRBD1 as D (5 bases). Deletions cut 3 bases from V and 0 bases from J, with 9 bases between. From germline, CDR1 is MDHEN and CDR2 SYDVKM. The CDR3 extends over 15 amino acids. The chain's CDR3 is CASSFSGYSNQPQHF. In DNA form, the CDR3 reads TGTGCCAGCAGTTTCTCAGGGTATAGCAATCAGCCCCAGCATTTT. Full variable domain (missing parts from reference TRBV28 and TRBJ1-5): DVKVTQSSRYLVKRTGEKVFLECVQDMDHENMFWYRQDPGLGLRLIYFSYDVKMKEKGDIPEGYSVSREKKERFSLILESASTNQTSMYLCASSFSGYSNQPQHFGDGTRLSIL.